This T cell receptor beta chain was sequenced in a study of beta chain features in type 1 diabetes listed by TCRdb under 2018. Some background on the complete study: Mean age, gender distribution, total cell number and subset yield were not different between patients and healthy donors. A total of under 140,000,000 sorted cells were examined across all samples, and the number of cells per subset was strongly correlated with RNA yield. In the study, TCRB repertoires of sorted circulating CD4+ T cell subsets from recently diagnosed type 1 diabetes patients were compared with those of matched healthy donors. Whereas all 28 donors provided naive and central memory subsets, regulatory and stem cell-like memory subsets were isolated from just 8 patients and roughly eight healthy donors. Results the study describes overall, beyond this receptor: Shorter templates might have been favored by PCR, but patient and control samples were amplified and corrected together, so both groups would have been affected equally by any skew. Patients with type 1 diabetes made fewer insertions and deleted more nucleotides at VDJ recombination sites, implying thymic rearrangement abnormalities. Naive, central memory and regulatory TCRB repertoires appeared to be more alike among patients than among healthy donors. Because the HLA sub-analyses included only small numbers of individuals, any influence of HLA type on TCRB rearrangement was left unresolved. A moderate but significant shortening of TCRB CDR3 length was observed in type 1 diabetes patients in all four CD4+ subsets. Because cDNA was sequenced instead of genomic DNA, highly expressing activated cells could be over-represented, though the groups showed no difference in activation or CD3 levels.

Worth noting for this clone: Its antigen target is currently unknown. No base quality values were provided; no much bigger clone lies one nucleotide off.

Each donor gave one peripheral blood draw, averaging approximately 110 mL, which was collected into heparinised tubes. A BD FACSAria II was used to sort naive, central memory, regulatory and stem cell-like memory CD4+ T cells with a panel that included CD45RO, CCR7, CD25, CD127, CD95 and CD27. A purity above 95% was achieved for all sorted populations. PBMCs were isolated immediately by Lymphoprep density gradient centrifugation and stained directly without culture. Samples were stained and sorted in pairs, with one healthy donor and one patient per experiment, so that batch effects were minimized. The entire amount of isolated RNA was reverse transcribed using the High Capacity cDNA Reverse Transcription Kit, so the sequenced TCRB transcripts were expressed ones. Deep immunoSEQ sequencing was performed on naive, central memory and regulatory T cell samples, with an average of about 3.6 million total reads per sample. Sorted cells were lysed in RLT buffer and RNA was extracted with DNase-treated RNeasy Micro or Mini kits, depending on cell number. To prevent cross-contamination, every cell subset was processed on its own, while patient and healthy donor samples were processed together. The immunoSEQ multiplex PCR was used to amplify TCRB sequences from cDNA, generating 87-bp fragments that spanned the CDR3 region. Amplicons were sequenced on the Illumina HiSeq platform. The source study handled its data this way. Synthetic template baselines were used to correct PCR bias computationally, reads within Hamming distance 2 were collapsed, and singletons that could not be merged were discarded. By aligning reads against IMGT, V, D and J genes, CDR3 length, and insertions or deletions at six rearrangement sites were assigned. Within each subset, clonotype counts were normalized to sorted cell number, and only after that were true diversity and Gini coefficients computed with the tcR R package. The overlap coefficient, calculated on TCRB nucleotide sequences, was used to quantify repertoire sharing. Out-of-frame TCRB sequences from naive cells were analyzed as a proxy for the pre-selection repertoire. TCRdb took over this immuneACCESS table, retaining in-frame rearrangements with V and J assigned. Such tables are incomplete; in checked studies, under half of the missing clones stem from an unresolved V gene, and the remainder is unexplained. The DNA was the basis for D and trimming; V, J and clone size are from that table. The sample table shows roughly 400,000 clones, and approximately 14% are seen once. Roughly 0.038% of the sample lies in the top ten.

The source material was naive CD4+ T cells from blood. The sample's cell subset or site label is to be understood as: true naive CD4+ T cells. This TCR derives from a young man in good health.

The CDR3 region: CASSVGPNTEAFF. The DNA reads as follows: TGTGCCAGCTCAGTCGGACCGAACACTGAAGCTTTCTTT. The sequence is built from TRBV18 and TRBJ1-1; the D segment cannot be called with confidence. Counted from cysteine to phenylalanine, this CDR3 has 13 amino acids. Just CDR3 DNA is preserved here, 39 bases in frame from base 1. Trimming costs V 5 bases and J 1 base, and their ends lie 8 bases apart. CDR1 and CDR2, looked up from the germline V gene, are KGHSH and LQKENI.